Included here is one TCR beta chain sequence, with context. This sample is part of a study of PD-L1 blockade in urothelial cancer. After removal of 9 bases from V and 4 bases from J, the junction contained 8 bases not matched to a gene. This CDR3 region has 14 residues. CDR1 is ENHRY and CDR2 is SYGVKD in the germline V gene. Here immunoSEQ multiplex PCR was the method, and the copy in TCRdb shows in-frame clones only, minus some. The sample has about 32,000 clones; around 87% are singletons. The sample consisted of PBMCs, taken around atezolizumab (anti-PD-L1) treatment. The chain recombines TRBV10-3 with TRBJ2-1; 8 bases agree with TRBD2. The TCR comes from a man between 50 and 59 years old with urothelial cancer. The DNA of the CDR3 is TGTGCCATGGGATTAGCGGGGCCTTACAATGAGCAGTTCTTC. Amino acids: CAMGLAGPYNEQFF.